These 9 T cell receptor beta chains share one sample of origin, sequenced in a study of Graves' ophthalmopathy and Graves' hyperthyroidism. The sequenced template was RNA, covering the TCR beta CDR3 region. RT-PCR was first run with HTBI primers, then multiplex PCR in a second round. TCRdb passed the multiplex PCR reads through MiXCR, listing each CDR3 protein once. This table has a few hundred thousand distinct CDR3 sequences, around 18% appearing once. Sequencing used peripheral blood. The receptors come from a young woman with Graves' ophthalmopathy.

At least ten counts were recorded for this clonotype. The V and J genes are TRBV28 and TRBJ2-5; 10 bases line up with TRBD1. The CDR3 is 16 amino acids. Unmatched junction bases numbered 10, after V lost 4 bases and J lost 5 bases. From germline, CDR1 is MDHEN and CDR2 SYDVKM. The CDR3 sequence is CASSSLGTGDMETQYF. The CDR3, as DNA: TGTGCCAGCAGTTCTCTTGGGACAGGGGACATGGAGACCCAGTACTTC.

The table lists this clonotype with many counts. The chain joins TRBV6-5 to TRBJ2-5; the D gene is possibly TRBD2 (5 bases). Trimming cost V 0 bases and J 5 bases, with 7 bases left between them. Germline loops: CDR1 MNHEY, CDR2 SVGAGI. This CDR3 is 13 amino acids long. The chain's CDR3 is CASSYSGGETQYF. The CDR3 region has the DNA TGTGCCAGCAGTTACTCAGGCGGGGAGACCCAGTACTTC.

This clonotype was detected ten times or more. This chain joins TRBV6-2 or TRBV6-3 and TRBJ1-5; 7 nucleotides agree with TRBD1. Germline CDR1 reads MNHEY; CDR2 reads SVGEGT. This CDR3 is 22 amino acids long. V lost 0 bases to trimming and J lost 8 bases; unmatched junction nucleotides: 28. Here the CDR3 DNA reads TGTGCCAGCAGTTACTCGAAGTTCTTTCCGGGACAGTCTTTCCCTCGTGGCGAGCCCCAGCATTTT. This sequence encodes CASSYSKFFPGQSFPRGEPQHF.

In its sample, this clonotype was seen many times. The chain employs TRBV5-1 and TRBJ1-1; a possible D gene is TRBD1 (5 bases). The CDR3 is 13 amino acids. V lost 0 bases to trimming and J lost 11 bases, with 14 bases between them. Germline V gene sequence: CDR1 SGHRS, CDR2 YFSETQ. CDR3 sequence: CASSLVGRGQAFF. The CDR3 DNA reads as TGCGCCAGCAGCTTGGTTGGCCGGGGCCAGGCTTTCTTT.

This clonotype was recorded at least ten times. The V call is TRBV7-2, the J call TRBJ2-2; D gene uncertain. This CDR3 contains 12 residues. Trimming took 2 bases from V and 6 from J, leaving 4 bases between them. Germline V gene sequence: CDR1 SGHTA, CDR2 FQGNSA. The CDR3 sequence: CASSLSPGELFF. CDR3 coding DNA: TGTGCCAGCAGCTTATCTCCCGGGGAGCTGTTTTTT.

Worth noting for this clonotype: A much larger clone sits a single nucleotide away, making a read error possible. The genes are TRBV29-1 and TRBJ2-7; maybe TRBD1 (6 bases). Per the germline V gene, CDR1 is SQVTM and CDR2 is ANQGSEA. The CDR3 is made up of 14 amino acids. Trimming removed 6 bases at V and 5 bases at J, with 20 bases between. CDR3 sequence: CSVWVQGSGHEQYF. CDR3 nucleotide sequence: TGCAGCGTCTGGGTACAGGGAAGCGGCCACGAGCAGTACTTC.

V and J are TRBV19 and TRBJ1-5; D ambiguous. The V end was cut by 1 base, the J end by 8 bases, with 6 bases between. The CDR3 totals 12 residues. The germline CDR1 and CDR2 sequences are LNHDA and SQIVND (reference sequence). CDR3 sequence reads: CASSIGAEPQHF. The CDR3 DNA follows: TGTGCCAGTAGTATAGGTGCGGAGCCCCAGCATTTT.

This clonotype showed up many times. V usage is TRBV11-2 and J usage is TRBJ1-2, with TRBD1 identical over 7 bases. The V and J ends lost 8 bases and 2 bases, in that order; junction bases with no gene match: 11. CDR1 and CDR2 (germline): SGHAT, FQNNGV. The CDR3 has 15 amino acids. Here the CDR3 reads CASGAQGGWNYGYTF. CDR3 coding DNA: TGTGCCAGCGGGGCCCAGGGGGGATGGAACTATGGCTACACCTTC.

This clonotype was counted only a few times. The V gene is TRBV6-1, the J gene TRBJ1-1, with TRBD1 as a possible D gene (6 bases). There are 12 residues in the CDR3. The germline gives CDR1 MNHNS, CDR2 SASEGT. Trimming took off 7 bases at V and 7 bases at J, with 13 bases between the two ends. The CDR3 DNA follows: TGTGCCAGCACCCCAGAGGGGGGTGAAGCTTTCTTT. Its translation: CASTPEGGEAFF.